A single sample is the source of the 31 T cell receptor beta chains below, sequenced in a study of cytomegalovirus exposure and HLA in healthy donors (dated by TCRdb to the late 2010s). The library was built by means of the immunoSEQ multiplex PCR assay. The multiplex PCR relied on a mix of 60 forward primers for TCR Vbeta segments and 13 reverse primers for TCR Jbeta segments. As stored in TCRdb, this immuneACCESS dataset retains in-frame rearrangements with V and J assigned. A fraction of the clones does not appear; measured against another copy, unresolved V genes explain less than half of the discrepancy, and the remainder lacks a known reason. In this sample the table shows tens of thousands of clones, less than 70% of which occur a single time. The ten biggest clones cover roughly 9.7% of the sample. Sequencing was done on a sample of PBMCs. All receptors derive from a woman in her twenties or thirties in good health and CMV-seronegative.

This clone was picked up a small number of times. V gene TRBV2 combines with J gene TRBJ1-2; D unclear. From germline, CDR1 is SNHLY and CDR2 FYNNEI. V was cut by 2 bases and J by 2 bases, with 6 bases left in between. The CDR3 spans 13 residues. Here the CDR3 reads CASSESTNYGYTF. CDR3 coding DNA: TGTGCCAGCAGTGAATCCACAAACTATGGCTACACCTTC.

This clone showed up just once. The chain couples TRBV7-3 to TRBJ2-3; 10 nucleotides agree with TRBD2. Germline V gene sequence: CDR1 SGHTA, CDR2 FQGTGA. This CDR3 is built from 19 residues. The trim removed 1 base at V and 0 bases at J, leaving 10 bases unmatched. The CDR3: CASSLMGLAGAASTDTQYF. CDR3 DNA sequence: TGTGCCAGCAGCTTAATGGGCCTAGCGGGGGCCGCTAGCACAGATACGCAGTATTTT.

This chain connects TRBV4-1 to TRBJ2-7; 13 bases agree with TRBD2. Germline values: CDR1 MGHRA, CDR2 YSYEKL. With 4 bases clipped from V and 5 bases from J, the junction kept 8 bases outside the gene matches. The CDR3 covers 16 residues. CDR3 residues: CASSPARLAGGNEQYF. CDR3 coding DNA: TGCGCCAGCAGCCCCGCCCGACTAGCGGGGGGAAACGAGCAGTACTTC.

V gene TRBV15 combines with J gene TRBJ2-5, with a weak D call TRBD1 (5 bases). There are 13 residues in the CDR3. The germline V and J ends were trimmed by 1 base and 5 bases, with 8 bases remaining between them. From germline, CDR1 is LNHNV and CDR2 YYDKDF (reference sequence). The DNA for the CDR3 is TGTGCCACCAGCAGAGGCTCAGGGGAGACCCAGTACTTC. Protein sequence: CATSRGSGETQYF.

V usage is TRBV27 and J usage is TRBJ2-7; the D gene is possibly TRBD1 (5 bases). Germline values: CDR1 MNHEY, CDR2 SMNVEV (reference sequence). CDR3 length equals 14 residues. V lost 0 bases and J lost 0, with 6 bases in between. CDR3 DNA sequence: TGTGCCAGCAGTTTATCTGGGGCCTCCTACGAGCAGTACTTC. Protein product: CASSLSGASYEQYF.

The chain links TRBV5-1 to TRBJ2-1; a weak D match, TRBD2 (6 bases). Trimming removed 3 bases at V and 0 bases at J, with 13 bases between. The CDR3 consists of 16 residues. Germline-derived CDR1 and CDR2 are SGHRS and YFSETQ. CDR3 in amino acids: CASSWLADSSYNEQFF. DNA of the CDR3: TGCGCCAGCAGCTGGTTAGCGGATAGCTCCTACAATGAGCAGTTCTTC.

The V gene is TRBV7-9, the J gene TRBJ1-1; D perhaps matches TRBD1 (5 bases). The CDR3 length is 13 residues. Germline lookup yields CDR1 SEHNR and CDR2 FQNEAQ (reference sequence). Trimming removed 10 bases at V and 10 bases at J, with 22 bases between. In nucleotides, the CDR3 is TGTGCCACCCCCGGGGGGACTCGAGGTCGAGCTTTCTTT. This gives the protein CATPGGTRGRAFF.

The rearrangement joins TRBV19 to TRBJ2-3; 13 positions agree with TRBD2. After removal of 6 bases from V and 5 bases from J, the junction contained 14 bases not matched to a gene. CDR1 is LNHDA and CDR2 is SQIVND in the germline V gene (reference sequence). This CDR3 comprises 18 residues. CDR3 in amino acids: CASSGGPTSGGAGDTQYF. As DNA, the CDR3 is TGTGCCAGTAGCGGGGGGCCCACTAGCGGGGGGGCCGGAGATACGCAGTATTTT.

The CDR3 protein is CASKLEGAGASYEQYF. CDR3 sequence (DNA): TGTGCCAGCAAGTTGGAGGGGGCGGGTGCTTCTTACGAGCAGTACTTC. The chain joins TRBV2 to TRBJ2-7; tentatively, D is TRBD1 (7 bases). Germline values: CDR1 SNHLY, CDR2 FYNNEI. V was pared by 7 bases and J by 4 bases, with 23 bases between. CDR3 size: 16 residues. The complete variable domain, with remaining parts taken from reference TRBV2 and TRBJ2-7, reads EPEVTQTPSHQVTQMGQEVILRCVPISNHLYFYWYRQILGQKVEFLVSFYNNEISEKSEIFDDQFSVERPDGSNFTLKIRSTKLEDSAMYFCASKLEGAGASYEQYFGPGTRLTVT.

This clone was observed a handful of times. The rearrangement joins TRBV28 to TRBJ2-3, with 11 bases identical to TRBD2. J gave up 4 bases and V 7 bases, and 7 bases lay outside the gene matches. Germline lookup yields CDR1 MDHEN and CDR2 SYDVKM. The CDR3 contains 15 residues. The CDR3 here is CASTGLAGGADTQYF. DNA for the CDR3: TGTGCCAGCACCGGCCTAGCGGGGGGTGCAGATACGCAGTATTTT. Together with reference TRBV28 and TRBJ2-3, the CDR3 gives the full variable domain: DVKVTQSSRYLVKRTGEKVFLECVQDMDHENMFWYRQDPGLGLRLIYFSYDVKMKEKGDIPEGYSVSREKKERFSLILESASTNQTSMYLCASTGLAGGADTQYFGPGTRLTVL.

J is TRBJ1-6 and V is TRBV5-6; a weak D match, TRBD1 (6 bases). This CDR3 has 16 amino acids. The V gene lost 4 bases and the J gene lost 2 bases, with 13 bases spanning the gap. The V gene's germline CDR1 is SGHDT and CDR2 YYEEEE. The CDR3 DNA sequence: TGTGCCAGCAGCCTTAGGGGGGGAACCTATAATTCACCCCTCCACTTT. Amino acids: CASSLRGGTYNSPLHF.

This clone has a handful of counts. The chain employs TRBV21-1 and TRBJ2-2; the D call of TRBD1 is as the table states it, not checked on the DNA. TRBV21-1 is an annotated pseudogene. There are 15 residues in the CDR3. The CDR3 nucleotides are TGTGCCAGCAGCCGACAGGGGATCAACACCGGGGAGCTGTTTTTT. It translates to CASSRQGINTGELFF.

Here the CDR3 DNA reads TGTGCCTGGAGTGTAACCACTAGCAATGAGCAGTTCTTC. Its protein is CAWSVTTSNEQFF. This chain joins TRBV30 and TRBJ2-1; tentatively, D is TRBD2 (5 bases). This CDR3 region has 13 residues. The V gene's germline CDR1 is GTSNPN and CDR2 SVGIG (reference sequence). Trimming stripped 0 bases from V and 6 bases from J, with 9 bases between.

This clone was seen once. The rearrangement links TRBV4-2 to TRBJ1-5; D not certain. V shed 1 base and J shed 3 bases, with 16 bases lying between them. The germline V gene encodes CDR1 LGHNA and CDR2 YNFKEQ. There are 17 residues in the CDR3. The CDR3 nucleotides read TGTGCCAGCAGCCAAGGCGCCAGGCCGCCCTCCAATCAGCCCCAGCATTTT. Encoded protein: CASSQGARPPSNQPQHF.

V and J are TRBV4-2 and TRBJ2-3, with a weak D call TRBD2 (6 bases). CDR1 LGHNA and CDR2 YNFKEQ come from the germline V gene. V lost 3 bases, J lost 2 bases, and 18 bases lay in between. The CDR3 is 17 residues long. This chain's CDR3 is CASSHARGGGTTDTQYF. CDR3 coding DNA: TGTGCCAGCAGCCATGCGAGGGGAGGTGGCACCACAGATACGCAGTATTTT.

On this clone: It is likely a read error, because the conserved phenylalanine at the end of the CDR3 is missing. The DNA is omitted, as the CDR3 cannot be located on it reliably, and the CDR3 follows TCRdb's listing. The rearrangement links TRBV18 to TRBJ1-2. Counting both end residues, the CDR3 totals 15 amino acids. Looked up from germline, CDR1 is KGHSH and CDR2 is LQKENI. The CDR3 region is CASSPRQSGSYGYTV.

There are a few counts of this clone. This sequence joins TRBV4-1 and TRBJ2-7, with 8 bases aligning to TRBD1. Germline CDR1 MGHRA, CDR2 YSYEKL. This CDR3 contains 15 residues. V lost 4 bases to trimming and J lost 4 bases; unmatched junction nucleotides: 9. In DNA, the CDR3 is TGCGCCAGCAGCCCCCTCAGGGGGCGCATGTACGAGCAGTACTTC. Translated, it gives CASSPLRGRMYEQYF.

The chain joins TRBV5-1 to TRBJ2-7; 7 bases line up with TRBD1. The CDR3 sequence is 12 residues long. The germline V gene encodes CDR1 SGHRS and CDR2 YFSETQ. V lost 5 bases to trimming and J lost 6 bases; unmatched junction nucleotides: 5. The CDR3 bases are TGCGCCAGCAGAAGACAGGGAGCCGAGCAGTACTTC. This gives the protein CASRRQGAEQYF. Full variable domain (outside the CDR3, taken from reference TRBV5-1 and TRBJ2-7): KAGVTQTPRYLIKTRGQQVTLSCSPISGHRSVSWYQQTPGQGLQFLFEYFSETQRNKGNFPGRFSGRQFSNSRSEMNVSTLELGDSALYLCASRRQGAEQYFGPGTRLTVT.

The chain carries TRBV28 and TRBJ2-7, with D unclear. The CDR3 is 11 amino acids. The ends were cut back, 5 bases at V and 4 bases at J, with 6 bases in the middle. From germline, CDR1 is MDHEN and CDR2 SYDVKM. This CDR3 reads CASSASYEQYF. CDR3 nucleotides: TGTGCCAGCAGTGCGAGTTACGAGCAGTACTTC.

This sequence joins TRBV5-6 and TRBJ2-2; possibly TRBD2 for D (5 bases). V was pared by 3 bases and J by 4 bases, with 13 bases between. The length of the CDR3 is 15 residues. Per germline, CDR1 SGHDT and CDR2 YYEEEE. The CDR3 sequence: CASSWAGGFTGELFF. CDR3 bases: TGTGCCAGCAGCTGGGCAGGAGGTTTCACCGGGGAGCTGTTTTTT.

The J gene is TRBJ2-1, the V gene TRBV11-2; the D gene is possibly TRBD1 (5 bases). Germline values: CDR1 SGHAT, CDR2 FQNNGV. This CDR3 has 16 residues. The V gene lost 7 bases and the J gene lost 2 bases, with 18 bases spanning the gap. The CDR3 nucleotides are TGTGCCAGCACTATAGGGGTCAGGGCCCCCTACAATGAGCAGTTCTTC. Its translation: CASTIGVRAPYNEQFF.

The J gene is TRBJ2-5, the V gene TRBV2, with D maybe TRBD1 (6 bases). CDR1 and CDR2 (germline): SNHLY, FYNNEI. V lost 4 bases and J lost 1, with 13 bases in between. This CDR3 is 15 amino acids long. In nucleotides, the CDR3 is TGTGCCAGCAGTGCGAGCGGACAGTTCCAAGAGACCCAGTACTTC. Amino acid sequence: CASSASGQFQETQYF.

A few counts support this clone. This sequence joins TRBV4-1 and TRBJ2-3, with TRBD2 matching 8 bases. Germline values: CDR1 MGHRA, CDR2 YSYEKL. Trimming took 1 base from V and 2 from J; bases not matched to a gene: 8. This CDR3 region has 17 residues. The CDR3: CASSQGGWRGATDTQYF. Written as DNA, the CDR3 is TGCGCCAGCAGCCAAGGGGGGTGGCGGGGGGCCACAGATACGCAGTATTTT.

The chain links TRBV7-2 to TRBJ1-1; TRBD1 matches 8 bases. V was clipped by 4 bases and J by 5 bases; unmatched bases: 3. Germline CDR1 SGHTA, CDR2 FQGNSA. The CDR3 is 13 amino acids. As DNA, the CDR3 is TGTGCCAGCAGCTGGGACAGGAGGACTGAAGCTTTCTTT. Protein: CASSWDRRTEAFF.

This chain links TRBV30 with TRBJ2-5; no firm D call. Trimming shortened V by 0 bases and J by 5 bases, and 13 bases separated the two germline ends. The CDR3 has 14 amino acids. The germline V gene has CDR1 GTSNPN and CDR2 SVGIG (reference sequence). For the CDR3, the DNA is TGTGCCTGGAGTGTGGCGGCACCGACCGAGACCCAGTACTTC. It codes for CAWSVAAPTETQYF. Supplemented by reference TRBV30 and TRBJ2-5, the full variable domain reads SQTIHQWPATLVQPVGSPLSLECTVEGTSNPNLYWYRQAAGRGLQLLFYSVGIGQISSEVPQNLSASRPQDRQFILSSKKLLLSDSGFYLCAWSVAAPTETQYFGPGTRLLVL.

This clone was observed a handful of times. CDR3 in amino acids: CASRYRDHLYGYTF. The CDR3 region has the DNA TGTGCCAGCAGATACAGGGACCATCTCTATGGCTACACCTTC. The chain joins TRBV2 to TRBJ1-2; a possible D gene is TRBD1 (6 bases). Germline CDR1 is SNHLY and CDR2 is FYNNEI. This CDR3 spans 14 amino acids. V was clipped by 6 bases and J by 4 bases, with 15 bases between them.

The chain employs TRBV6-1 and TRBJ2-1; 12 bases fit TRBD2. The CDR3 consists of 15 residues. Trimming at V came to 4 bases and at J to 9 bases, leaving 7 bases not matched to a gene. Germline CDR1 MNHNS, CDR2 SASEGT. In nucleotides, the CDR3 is TGTGCCAGCAGTGGCGCTAGCGGGGGGGCAGTTGAGCAGTTCTTC. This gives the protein CASSGASGGAVEQFF.

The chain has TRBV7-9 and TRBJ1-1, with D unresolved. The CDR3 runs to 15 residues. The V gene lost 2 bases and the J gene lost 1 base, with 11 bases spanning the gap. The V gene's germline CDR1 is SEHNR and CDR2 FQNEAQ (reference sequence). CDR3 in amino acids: CASSLLSGGNTEAFF. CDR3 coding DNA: TGTGCCAGCAGCTTACTGTCCGGCGGGAACACTGAAGCTTTCTTT.

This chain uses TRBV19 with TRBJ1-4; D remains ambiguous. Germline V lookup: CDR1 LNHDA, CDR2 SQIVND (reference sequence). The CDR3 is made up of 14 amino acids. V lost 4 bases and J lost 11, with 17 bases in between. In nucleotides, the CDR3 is TGTGCCAGTAGTACTACTTCCGCCGGTCCGAAACTGTTTTTT. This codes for CASSTTSAGPKLFF. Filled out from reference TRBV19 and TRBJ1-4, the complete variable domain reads DGGITQSPKYLFRKEGQNVTLSCEQNLNHDAMYWYRQDPGQGLRLIYYSQIVNDFQKGDIAEGYSVSREKKESFPLTVTSAQKNPTAFYLCASSTTSAGPKLFFGSGTQLSVL.

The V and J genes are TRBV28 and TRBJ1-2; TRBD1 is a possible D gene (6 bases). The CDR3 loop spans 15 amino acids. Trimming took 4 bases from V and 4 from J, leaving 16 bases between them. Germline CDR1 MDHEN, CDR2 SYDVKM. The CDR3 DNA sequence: TGTGCCAGCAGTTCCACAGGGAAGGGGGTCTATGGCTACACCTTC. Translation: CASSSTGKGVYGYTF.

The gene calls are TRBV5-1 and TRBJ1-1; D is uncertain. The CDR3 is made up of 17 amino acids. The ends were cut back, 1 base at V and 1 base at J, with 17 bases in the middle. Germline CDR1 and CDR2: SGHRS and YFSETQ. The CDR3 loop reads CASSLSVSSRGNTEAFF. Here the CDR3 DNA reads TGCGCCAGCAGCTTGTCCGTCAGCTCGAGAGGGAACACTGAAGCTTTCTTT.